The 19 T cell receptor beta chains below were found in one sample sequenced in a study of T cell responses to AZD1222 COVID-19 vaccine. TCRdb's copy holds only in-frame clones and misses some; the assay was immunoSEQ multiplex PCR. The sample lists about 160,000 clones, about 91% seen once, with 4.4% in the top ten. The source material was peripheral blood, sampled on day 0 of MenACWY control vaccination. The receptors stem from an adult in good health.

The chain employs TRBV18 and TRBJ2-1; the match to TRBD2 covers 11 bases. V lost 2 bases to trimming and J lost 8 bases; unmatched junction nucleotides: 8. Germline CDR1 reads KGHSH; CDR2 reads LQKENI. The CDR3 loop spans 16 amino acids. The DNA of the CDR3 is TGTGCCAGCTCACCAGCGGGGCTAGCGGGAGGCTATGAGCAGTTCTTC. Translation gives CASSPAGLAGGYEQFF.

The chain joins TRBV3-1 (or the pseudogene TRBV3-2) to TRBJ2-1, with TRBD2 identical over 9 bases. The CDR3 contains 16 residues. Trimming at V came to 4 bases and at J to 1 base, leaving 5 bases not matched to a gene. The germline gives CDR1 LGHDT, CDR2 YNNKEL (reference sequence). This CDR3 reads CASSLFAGGSYNEQFF. CDR3 coding DNA: TGTGCCAGCAGCCTATTCGCGGGAGGGTCCTACAATGAGCAGTTCTTC.

The gene calls are TRBV5-6 and TRBJ1-1; a possible D gene is TRBD1 (5 bases). Germline assignment: CDR1 SGHDT and CDR2 YYEEEE. This CDR3 has 15 residues. The V gene lost 4 bases and the J gene lost 1 base, with 14 bases spanning the gap. CDR3 in DNA: TGTGCCAGCAGCCCGCGGGGCTTGGGGAACACTGAAGCTTTCTTT. Translation: CASSPRGLGNTEAFF.

The rearrangement uses TRBV27 and TRBJ1-6; weak D call: TRBD1 (6 bases). This CDR3 spans 17 amino acids. Germline CDR1 is MNHEY and CDR2 is SMNVEV (reference sequence). V was pared by 0 bases and J by 7 bases, with 16 bases between. Here the CDR3 DNA reads TGTGCCAGCAGTTTATCGATAAGGGGGTCATGGAATTCACCCCTCCACTTT. Protein product: CASSLSIRGSWNSPLHF.

This clone showed up just once. The rearrangement uses TRBV27 and TRBJ2-7; TRBD2 matches 12 bases. The trim removed 4 bases at V and 3 bases at J, leaving 4 bases unmatched. From germline, CDR1 is MNHEY and CDR2 SMNVEV (reference sequence). The CDR3 sequence is 15 residues long. CDR3 DNA: TGTGCCAGCAGTTCACTAGCGGGAGGTGACTACGAGCAGTACTTC. This sequence encodes CASSSLAGGDYEQYF.

The chain has TRBV12-5 and TRBJ1-5; D possibly corresponds to TRBD1 (5 bases). CDR3 length: 17 amino acids. The V end was cut by 0 bases, the J end by 4 bases, with 16 bases between. Looked up from germline, CDR1 is LGHNT and CDR2 is FRNRAP. In DNA form, the CDR3 reads TGTGCTAGTGGTTTGGTACGCGGGGGAGCCCGAAATCAGCCCCAGCATTTT. Protein sequence: CASGLVRGGARNQPQHF.

This chain links TRBV7-2 with TRBJ2-7, with D perhaps matching TRBD1 (7 bases). The CDR3 has 14 amino acids. Between the trimmed V and J ends, which lost 2 bases and 3 bases, there was a span of 11 bases. Germline values: CDR1 SGHTA, CDR2 FQGNSA. The CDR3 sequence: CASSLSRGVYEQYF. In nucleotides, the CDR3 is TGTGCCAGCAGCTTATCCAGGGGGGTCTACGAGCAGTACTTC.

The rearrangement links TRBV28 to TRBJ1-2; D unclear. The CDR3 is 13 amino acids. The V end lost 8 bases, the J end lost 2 bases, and 12 bases lay between the germline ends. CDR1 and CDR2 from the germline V gene are MDHEN and SYDVKM. DNA for the CDR3: TGTGCCAGCCCCCTGAGGCAGAACTATGGCTACACCTTC. Protein sequence: CASPLRQNYGYTF.

J is TRBJ1-1 and V is TRBV7-2; a weak D match, TRBD1 (5 bases). Germline-derived CDR1 and CDR2 are SGHTA and FQGNSA. The CDR3 is 15 amino acids. Trimming left V 5 bases short and J 0 bases short, with 13 bases between. CDR3 nucleotide sequence: TGTGCCAGCAGCCCCTTTGAGGGGTTGAACACTGAAGCTTTCTTT. It encodes CASSPFEGLNTEAFF.

The V and J genes are TRBV7-8 and TRBJ2-7; 7 positions match TRBD2. With 0 bases clipped from V and 3 bases from J, the junction kept 2 bases outside the gene matches. The CDR3 covers 14 residues. CDR1 is SGHVS and CDR2 is FQNEAQ in the germline V gene. This CDR3 is CASSLARTSYEQYF. DNA of the CDR3: TGTGCCAGCAGCTTAGCGCGGACTAGCTACGAGCAGTACTTC.

The chain has TRBV28 and TRBJ2-1; 8 bases map to TRBD2. With 3 bases clipped from V and 6 bases from J, the junction kept 10 bases outside the gene matches. There are 16 residues in the CDR3. Germline V gives CDR1 MDHEN, CDR2 SYDVKM. The CDR3: CASSFEGTSGPNEQFF. CDR3 in DNA: TGTGCCAGCAGTTTTGAGGGTACTAGCGGACCCAATGAGCAGTTCTTC. The full variable domain, rest sourced from reference TRBV28 and TRBJ2-1, is DVKVTQSSRYLVKRTGEKVFLECVQDMDHENMFWYRQDPGLGLRLIYFSYDVKMKEKGDIPEGYSVSREKKERFSLILESASTNQTSMYLCASSFEGTSGPNEQFFGPGTRLTVL.

This clone appeared a single time. This rearrangement joins TRBV30 to TRBJ2-3; the D is unclear. Germline lookup yields CDR1 GTSNPN and CDR2 SVGIG (reference sequence). The CDR3 length is 13 residues. The germline V and J ends were trimmed by 3 bases and 8 bases, with 15 bases remaining between them. The CDR3 nucleotides read TGTGCCTGGAGCCTTTCCGACGTAGGTACGCAGTATTTT. Translating gives CAWSLSDVGTQYF.

The CDR3: CASSPSRGPYEQYF. The CDR3 DNA sequence: TGTGCCAGCAGTCCCAGTCGGGGGCCCTACGAGCAGTACTTC. The chain has TRBV27 and TRBJ2-7; D is tentatively TRBD1 or TRBD2 (6 bases each). The CDR3 loop spans 14 amino acids. V lost 5 bases and J 2 bases, leaving 13 bases between the germline ends. Germline loops: CDR1 MNHEY, CDR2 SMNVEV (reference sequence).

Worth noting for this clone: One junction end does not reproduce the germline sequence, and a read error may be involved. The chain is built from TRBV5-1 and TRBJ2-7; TRBD2 aligns across 13 bases. CDR1 is SGHRS and CDR2 is YFSETQ in the germline V gene. This CDR3 has 12 amino acids. The CDR3 spells CASSLEGLAGNF. DNA for the CDR3: TGCGCCAGCAGCTTGGAGGGACTAGCGGGAAACTTC.

The chain carries TRBV10-1 and TRBJ2-3, with 12 positions matching TRBD2. J was trimmed by 8 bases and V by 6 bases; bases with no gene match: 12. The CDR3 contains 16 residues. The germline V gene has CDR1 WNHNN and CDR2 SYGVQD (reference sequence). Here the CDR3 reads CASSPGATSGSVTQYF. CDR3 nucleotides: TGCGCCAGCAGCCCCGGGGCGACTAGCGGGAGTGTTACGCAGTATTTT.

The rearrangement joins TRBV7-3 to TRBJ2-3; the match to TRBD2 covers 11 bases. Germline trimming cut 3 bases from V and 3 bases from J; bases unmatched to any gene: 2. CDR3 length equals 15 residues. Germline V gene data show CDR1 as SGHTA and CDR2 as FQGTGA. The CDR3 bases are TGTGCCAGCAGCTTGGGACTAGCGGAGACAGATACGCAGTATTTT. Protein product: CASSLGLAETDTQYF.

The rearrangement joins TRBV9 to TRBJ1-2; 9 bases agree with TRBD1. Germline loops: CDR1 SGDLS, CDR2 YYNGEE. V dropped 0 bases and J dropped 7; count of bases not matched to a gene: 7. The CDR3 has 15 residues. The CDR3 is CASSVVGTGTSGYTF. Here the CDR3 DNA reads TGTGCCAGCAGCGTAGTGGGGACAGGGACCTCTGGCTACACCTTC.

V usage is TRBV11-3 and J usage is TRBJ1-1; 7 nucleotides align to TRBD1. The germline V gene encodes CDR1 SGHNT and CDR2 YENEEA. The CDR3 is made up of 15 amino acids. J gave up 0 bases and V 4 bases, and 5 bases lay outside the gene matches. CDR3 DNA: TGTGCCAGCAGCTCTAGACAGGGACTGAACACTGAAGCTTTCTTT. This sequence encodes CASSSRQGLNTEAFF.

This sequence joins TRBV5-1 and TRBJ1-1, with 7 bases identical to TRBD1. Germline-derived CDR1 and CDR2 are SGHRS and YFSETQ. There are 13 residues in the CDR3. The junction had 4 bases not matched to a gene; V was cut back by 0 bases and J by 8 bases. For the CDR3, the DNA is TGCGCCAGCAGCTTGGATTGGACAGGAGAAGCTTTCTTT. It yields the protein CASSLDWTGEAFF.